A single sample gave rise to the 3 T cell receptor beta chains below, sequenced in a study of cytotoxic CD8 clonotypes in ibrutinib-treated CLL. Data came from immunoSEQ multiplex PCR; TCRdb stores just in-frame clones and leaves some out. This sample has approximately 13,000 clones; 70% occur once, and the top ten carry 5.4%. The sequenced sample was PBMCs, obtained before ibrutinib treatment. The receptor set was obtained from a human donor with chronic lymphocytic leukemia.

This chain links TRBV13 with TRBJ2-1; TRBD2 matches at 9 bases. CDR1 is PRHDT, CDR2 FYEKMQ, per germline (reference sequence). Trimming at V came to 7 bases and at J to 6 bases, leaving 16 bases not matched to a gene. The CDR3 extends over 17 amino acids. This CDR3 reads CASNSGLASWGGNEQFF. The CDR3 nucleotides read TGTGCCAGCAACTCGGGACTAGCTTCGTGGGGCGGCAATGAGCAGTTCTTC.

V gene TRBV10-3 combines with J gene TRBJ1-2; D perhaps matches TRBD1 (5 bases). This CDR3 contains 14 residues. V lost 4 bases, J lost 3 bases, and 12 bases lay in between. Germline V gene data show CDR1 as ENHRY and CDR2 as SYGVKD. The CDR3 DNA follows: TGTGCCATCAGTGGGGGCGGATCCTACTATGGCTACACCTTC. This codes for CAISGGGSYYGYTF.

The V call is TRBV7-2, the J call TRBJ1-5; TRBD1 is a possible D gene (6 bases). Germline V lookup: CDR1 SGHTA, CDR2 FQGNSA. The V and J ends lost 5 bases and 4 bases respectively, with 12 bases between them. The length of the CDR3 is 14 residues. This CDR3 reads CASSPTGRNQPQHF. In DNA, the CDR3 is TGTGCCAGCAGCCCCACAGGGAGGAATCAGCCCCAGCATTTT. Complete variable domain (other parts from reference TRBV7-2 and TRBJ1-5): GAGVSQSPSNKVTEKGKDVELRCDPISGHTALYWYRQSLGQGLEFLIYFQGNSAPDKSGLPSDRFSAERTGGSVSTLTIQRTQQEDSAVYLCASSPTGRNQPQHFGDGTRLSIL.